Presented here are 29 T cell receptor beta chains from one specimen sequenced in a study of graft-versus-host responses after intestinal transplantation (dated by TCRdb to 2020 to 2022). Libraries were made using the immunoSEQ multiplex PCR assay. Sourced from immuneACCESS, this table was stored by TCRdb with only in-frame sequences that have V and J called. A share of the clones is absent; for the studies checked, an unresolved V gene accounts for under half, and the remainder has no known explanation. The sample data list about 18,000 clones, and roughly 80% of these were observed just once. About 8% of the sample lies in the top ten. Dithiothreitol, EDTA incubations and collagenase D digestion were used to isolate intraepithelial and lamina propria lymphocytes from graft specimens. This material consisted of ileum tissue, taken about 460 days after intestinal transplant. All receptors come from a human patient who received an intestinal transplant, so some T cells may come from the graft donor.

The chain uses TRBV25-1 and TRBJ2-7; 7 bases are a match to TRBD1. The V gene end was trimmed by 1 base and the J gene end by 4 bases; junction bases not matched to a gene: 10. CDR1 and CDR2 (germline): MGHDK, SYGVNS. This CDR3 comprises 16 residues. The CDR3 here is CASSESSTGRVYEQYF. The CDR3 DNA follows: TGTGCCAGCAGTGAATCTTCGACAGGGAGAGTATACGAGCAGTACTTC.

This sequence joins TRBV10-2 and TRBJ1-5; D is uncertain. The CDR3 totals 14 residues. Trimming stripped 0 bases from V and 7 bases from J, with 10 bases between. In germline, CDR1 is WSHSY, CDR2 SAAADI. CDR3 loop: CASSESNMEQPQHF. In DNA form, the CDR3 reads TGCGCCAGCAGTGAGTCTAATATGGAGCAGCCCCAGCATTTT.

The chain has TRBV29-1 and TRBJ2-3; D is undetermined. CDR1 and CDR2 from the germline V gene are SQVTM and ANQGSEA. There are 15 residues in the CDR3. Trimming pared 5 bases from V and 6 bases from J, leaving 21 bases between. CDR3 coding DNA: TGCAGCGTTCTCAGGAACCACCTCGCGCTTGATACGCAGTATTTT. Protein sequence: CSVLRNHLALDTQYF.

This chain links TRBV6-1 with TRBJ1-2; possibly TRBD1 for D (6 bases). V lost 3 bases to trimming and J lost 5 bases, with 13 bases between them. CDR1 and CDR2 (germline): MNHNS, SASEGT. The CDR3 sequence is 14 residues long. CDR3 in DNA: TGTGCCAGCAGTGAGTGGATAGGGGGGTATGGCTACACCTTC. Translation gives CASSEWIGGYGYTF.

This clone occurred once. The V call is TRBV7-3, the J call TRBJ2-1; D not certain. The CDR3 totals 14 residues. Germline V gene data show CDR1 as SGHTA and CDR2 as FQGTGA. V was cut by 2 bases and J by 2 bases, with 7 bases left in between. The CDR3 nucleotides read TGTGCCAGCAGCTTAGAATCGACCTACAATGAGCAGTTCTTC. The encoded protein is CASSLESTYNEQFF.

The chain combines TRBV7-9 with TRBJ2-6; TRBD2 agrees at 12 bases. The CDR3 runs 17 residues. The V gene's germline CDR1 is SEHNR and CDR2 FQNEAQ (reference sequence). Trimming at V came to 5 bases and at J to 2 bases, leaving 4 bases not matched to a gene. For the CDR3, the DNA is TGTGCCAGCAGCGCACTAGCGGGGGGCGCTGGGGCCAACGTCCTGACTTTC. Amino acids: CASSALAGGAGANVLTF.

The V and J genes are TRBV9 and TRBJ1-5; D is possibly TRBD1 (5 bases). The CDR3 sequence is 14 residues long. The V gene's germline CDR1 is SGDLS and CDR2 YYNGEE. V gave up 3 bases and J gave up 1 base, with 8 bases separating them. CDR3 sequence reads: CASSDRGSNQPQHF. The CDR3 nucleotides are TGTGCCAGCAGCGATCGGGGGAGCAATCAGCCCCAGCATTTT.

This clone was seen just once. The rearrangement links TRBV11-2 to TRBJ2-7; 8 bases are shared with TRBD1. The ends lost 5 bases at V and 5 bases at J; junction bases unmatched: 5. This CDR3 has 13 residues. The germline gives CDR1 SGHAT, CDR2 FQNNGV. The CDR3 DNA is TGTGCCAGCAGCCGGGACAGGCAGCACGAGCAGTACTTC. This codes for CASSRDRQHEQYF.

The V gene is TRBV28, the J gene TRBJ1-1; 8 bases agree with TRBD1. Germline loops: CDR1 MDHEN, CDR2 SYDVKM. This CDR3 contains 13 residues. Germline trimming cut 10 bases from V and 1 base from J; bases unmatched to any gene: 5. This CDR3 reads CAISTGANTEAFF. The CDR3 DNA is TGTGCCATTTCGACAGGGGCGAACACTGAAGCTTTCTTT.

The CDR3 bases are TGTGCCAGCTGGAAGGGGGCCTACAATGAGCAGTTCTTC. Translation: CASWKGAYNEQFF. The chain recombines TRBV2 with TRBJ2-1, with D perhaps TRBD1 (6 bases). CDR1 and CDR2 from the germline V gene are SNHLY and FYNNEI. The CDR3 extends over 13 amino acids. Trimming removed 8 bases from V and 2 bases from J, with 10 bases in between.

The rearrangement uses TRBV14 and TRBJ1-1, with TRBD1 matching over 7 bases. CDR3 length: 14 amino acids. Germline V gene data show CDR1 as SGHDN and CDR2 as FVKESK. V gave up 1 base and J gave up 7 bases; unmatched junction bases: 6. The CDR3 DNA reads TGTGCCAGCAGCCAAGCAGGGGGACCCAGTGAAGCTTTCTTT. Translating gives CASSQAGGPSEAFF.

J is TRBJ1-1 and V is TRBV11-2, with D possibly matching TRBD1 (5 bases). The CDR3 consists of 12 residues. Germline V CDR1 and CDR2: SGHAT, FQNNGV. V lost 3 bases and J 6 bases, leaving 8 bases between the germline ends. The chain's CDR3 is CASSLGTPEAFF. The CDR3 DNA is TGTGCCAGCAGCTTGGGGACCCCTGAAGCTTTCTTT. Combining the CDR3 with reference TRBV11-2 and TRBJ1-1 gives the whole variable domain EAGVAQSPRYKIIEKRQSVAFWCNPISGHATLYWYQQILGQGPKLLIQFQNNGVVDDSQLPKDRFSAERLKGVDSTLKIQPAKLEDSAVYLCASSLGTPEAFFGQGTRLTVV.

In this sample, this clone turned up once. V is TRBV5-1 and J is TRBJ2-5; TRBD1 aligns across 11 bases. The CDR3 has 16 amino acids. The V segment lost 4 bases and the J segment 4 bases; nucleotides outside the gene matches: 9. Germline loops: CDR1 SGHRS, CDR2 YFSETQ. In DNA form, the CDR3 reads TGCGCCAGCAGCAGCCGTGGGACAGGGGGATCAGAGACCCAGTACTTC. Its protein is CASSSRGTGGSETQYF.

The CDR3 sequence is CASSPLRQGASETQYF. The DNA for the CDR3 is TGTGCCAGCTCACCACTTCGACAAGGGGCCTCGGAGACCCAGTACTTC. This chain links TRBV18 with TRBJ2-5; tentatively, D is TRBD1 (5 bases). The CDR3 is made up of 16 amino acids. Trimming removed 1 base from V and 5 bases from J, with 17 bases in between. Germline CDR1 and CDR2: KGHSH and LQKENI.

This sequence joins TRBV7-2 and TRBJ1-1; D is possibly TRBD1 (5 bases). V was clipped by 2 bases and J by 3 bases, with 13 bases between them. Germline V gene lookup returns CDR1 SGHTA and CDR2 FQGNSA. CDR3 length: 15 residues. CDR3 sequence (DNA): TGTGCCAGCAGCTTATCTCCACAGGCCCACACTGAAGCTTTCTTT. This translates into CASSLSPQAHTEAFF.

The genes are TRBV5-6 and TRBJ2-5; 10 bases map to TRBD2. The CDR3 extends over 14 amino acids. CDR1 is SGHDT and CDR2 is YYEEEE in the germline V gene. V trimming: 4 bases; J trimming: 7 bases; junction bases outside the gene matches: 7. The CDR3 is CASSRSGGAGTQYF. The CDR3 DNA follows: TGTGCCAGCAGCCGCAGCGGGGGGGCGGGGACCCAGTACTTC.

This chain uses TRBV6-1 with TRBJ2-3; TRBD2 aligns across 9 bases. Unmatched junction bases numbered 6, after V lost 6 bases and J lost 2 bases. Per the germline V gene, CDR1 is MNHNS and CDR2 is SASEGT. CDR3 length: 15 residues. The CDR3 DNA reads as TGTGCCAGCAGGCAGATAGCGGGGGCCACAGATACGCAGTATTTT. As protein: CASRQIAGATDTQYF.

Remarks on this clone: At one of its ends the junction is not consistent with the germline gene, which may arise from a read error. The chain couples TRBV2 to TRBJ1-2; 8 bases fit TRBD1. CDR3 length: 15 residues. The germline gives CDR1 SNHLY, CDR2 FYNNEI. The CDR3 DNA is TGTGGCAGCAGCCTCACCGGACAGGGCTCGAAGGGCTACACCTTC. Amino acids: CGSSLTGQGSKGYTF.

In this sample, this clone turned up a few times. The V gene is TRBV29-1, the J gene TRBJ2-3, with TRBD2 identical over 9 bases. Germline assignment: CDR1 SQVTM and CDR2 ANQGSEA. This CDR3 comprises 11 residues. Losses at the gene ends were 6 bases for V and 14 bases for J; bases not matched to a gene: 9. The DNA of the CDR3 is TGCAGCGTCGGCTCTAGCGGGATTGCGTATTTT. This sequence encodes CSVGSSGIAYF.

The chain employs TRBV7-9 and TRBJ1-2; the D gene is possibly TRBD1 (5 bases). With 1 base removed from V and 4 bases from J, the gap between germline ends came to 7 bases. This CDR3 spans 13 amino acids. Germline CDR1 and CDR2: SEHNR and FQNEAQ (reference sequence). In DNA, the CDR3 is TGTGCCAGCAGCTTAGGCGGGGGCTATGGCTACACCTTC. Its translation is CASSLGGGYGYTF.

The V and J genes are TRBV5-6 and TRBJ2-7; 9 bases map to TRBD1. There are 12 residues in the CDR3. With 5 bases clipped from V and 6 bases from J, the junction kept 3 bases outside the gene matches. Germline-derived CDR1 and CDR2 are SGHDT and YYEEEE. The CDR3 protein is CASRGQGREQYF. The CDR3 nucleotides read TGTGCCAGCAGAGGACAGGGGCGCGAGCAGTACTTC.

The J gene is TRBJ2-5, the V gene TRBV29-1; D might be TRBD2 (6 bases). The CDR3 loop spans 11 amino acids. Trimming cost V 7 bases and J 4 bases, with 10 bases left between them. Germline lookup yields CDR1 SQVTM and CDR2 ANQGSEA. DNA of the CDR3: TGCAGCGCCAATAGCGGAGAGACCCAGTACTTC. Protein product: CSANSGETQYF.

The rearrangement links TRBV6-5 to TRBJ2-7, with 11 bases aligning to TRBD2. V dropped 7 bases and J dropped 6; count of bases not matched to a gene: 11. Per germline, CDR1 MNHEY and CDR2 SVGAGI. CDR3 length: 15 residues. The CDR3 coding sequence is TGTGCCAGCACCACCACTAGCGGGGGACACTCCGAGCAGTACTTC. Translated, it gives CASTTTSGGHSEQYF.

The rearrangement joins TRBV12-5 to TRBJ2-5, with TRBD2 as a possible D gene (5 bases). V was clipped by 0 bases and J by 6 bases, with 35 bases between them. The germline gives CDR1 LGHNT, CDR2 FRNRAP. The CDR3 consists of 22 residues. The CDR3 DNA is TGTGCTAGTGGTTTGGTACTCGGAAGGACTTATGGGCGAGGACGAAGGGCCCAGACCCAGTACTTC. It codes for CASGLVLGRTYGRGRRAQTQYF. The full variable domain, rest sourced from reference TRBV12-5 and TRBJ2-5, is DARVTQTPRHKVTEMGQEVTMRCQPILGHNTVFWYRQTMMQGLELLAYFRNRAPLDDSGMPKDRFSAEMPDATLATLKIQPSEPRDSAVYFCASGLVLGRTYGRGRRAQTQYFGPGTRLLVL.

This clone was seen only a few times. This chain joins TRBV6-6 and TRBJ2-7; 9 bases are shared with TRBD2. CDR3 length equals 15 residues. J gave up 7 bases and V 0 bases, and 7 bases lay outside the gene matches. Germline V gene sequence: CDR1 MNHNY, CDR2 SVGAGI (reference sequence). This CDR3 is CASSYSSGGGGEQYF. As DNA, the CDR3 is TGTGCCAGCAGTTACTCTAGCGGGGGAGGGGGTGAGCAGTACTTC.

V usage is TRBV29-1 and J usage is TRBJ1-2; D unresolved. The CDR3 loop spans 13 amino acids. Trimming left V 4 bases short and J 6 bases short, with 15 bases between. Germline V lookup: CDR1 SQVTM, CDR2 ANQGSEA. Here the CDR3 DNA reads TGCAGCGTTGTGGGTGGAATAACCCATGGCTACACCTTC. Encoded protein: CSVVGGITHGYTF.

The table lists this clone with a count of one. The J gene is TRBJ2-7, the V gene TRBV29-1; D perhaps matches TRBD1 (5 bases). Germline CDR1 SQVTM, CDR2 ANQGSEA. V lost 5 bases and J 2 bases, leaving 19 bases between the germline ends. The length of the CDR3 is 15 residues. The CDR3 region is CSVLLFSQGTYEQYF. The CDR3, as DNA: TGCAGCGTTCTCCTATTCTCCCAGGGCACCTACGAGCAGTACTTC.

The rearrangement joins TRBV7-7 to TRBJ1-2; no firm D call. This CDR3 has 13 residues. Looked up from germline, CDR1 is SSHAT and CDR2 is FNYEAQ (reference sequence). The CDR3 sequence is CASRRTENYGYTF. Here the CDR3 DNA reads TGTGCTAGCCGACGGACGGAAAACTATGGCTACACCTTC.

The chain uses TRBV5-4 and TRBJ2-5; possible D gene TRBD2, 5 bases. Germline V gene sequence: CDR1 SGHNT, CDR2 YYREEE (reference sequence). The CDR3 totals 14 residues. With 4 bases removed from V and 9 bases from J, the gap between germline ends came to 19 bases. The CDR3 loop reads CASSTSDGGQAQYF. The CDR3 region has the DNA TGTGCCAGCAGCACCTCGGACGGAGGCCAGGCCCAGTACTTC.